These 10 T cell receptor beta chains originate from one sample sequenced in a study of human T cells and chemical hapten exposure. Time point here: patch test 2, 6 weeks after DPC sensitization. Treatment meaning: therapeutic diphenylcyclopropenone sensitization with weekly scalp DPC. TCRdb reanalysed the RACE reads using MiXCR and keeps one entry per CDR3 protein. The sample lists 80,000 to 100,000 distinct CDR3 sequences; 7% to 10% were seen once. The sample here was whole blood, taken in connection with sensitization to the hapten diphenylcyclopropenone (DPC). The receptors were gathered from a woman in her 40s with alopecia areata. Some clones in this sample may be carry-over from other donors' samples.

This clonotype occurred a few times. This chain uses TRBV19 with TRBJ2-5; D could derive from TRBD1 or TRBD2 (5 bases each). The germline gives CDR1 LNHDA, CDR2 SQIVND (reference sequence). The germline V and J ends were trimmed by 6 bases and 6 bases, with 14 bases remaining between them. This CDR3 is built from 13 residues. CDR3 sequence: CASSWDPGKTQYF. CDR3 nucleotides: TGTGCCAGTAGCTGGGACCCTGGAAAGACCCAGTACTTC.

This clonotype was counted at least ten times. This chain connects TRBV7-6 to TRBJ1-1; 7 bases align to TRBD1. With 2 bases clipped from V and 1 base from J, the junction kept 4 bases outside the gene matches. The CDR3 loop spans 15 amino acids. CDR1 and CDR2 from the germline V gene are SGHVS and FNYEAQ. The DNA for the CDR3 is TGTGCCAGCAGCTTAAGCCCAGGGGGGAACACTGAAGCTTTCTTT. Its translation: CASSLSPGGNTEAFF.

The chain joins TRBV4-2 to TRBJ2-7, with unresolved D. The V end lost 1 base, the J end lost 1 base, and 2 bases lay between the germline ends. CDR3 size: 12 residues. Germline V gene lookup returns CDR1 LGHNA and CDR2 YNFKEQ. The CDR3 protein is CASSQGSYEQYF. CDR3 DNA: TGTGCCAGCAGCCAAGGATCCTACGAGCAGTACTTC.

This clonotype was counted a few times. The chain recombines TRBV7-6 with TRBJ2-1; D may correspond to TRBD1 or TRBD2 (5 bases each). Looked up from germline, CDR1 is SGHVS and CDR2 is FNYEAQ. The CDR3 is 12 amino acids. The V and J ends lost 5 bases and 10 bases respectively, with 12 bases between them. The CDR3 DNA is TGTGCCAGCAGCCACTATGAGGGGGAGCAGTTCTTC. Translating it yields CASSHYEGEQFF.

CDR3 bases: TGTGCCAGCAGCCAAGAAACTAGCGGGAGGGCCTACGAGCAGTACTTC. This gives the protein CASSQETSGRAYEQYF. The rearrangement links TRBV4-2 to TRBJ2-7, with 13 bases lining up with TRBD2. The CDR3 loop spans 16 amino acids. CDR1 and CDR2 from the germline V gene are LGHNA and YNFKEQ. V shed 0 bases, J shed 2 bases, and the junction held 1 base outside the gene matches.

This clonotype was observed a handful of times. The chain joins TRBV6-5 to TRBJ1-3; D ambiguous. Trimming removed 7 bases at V and 0 bases at J, with 7 bases between. The CDR3 length is 13 residues. The germline CDR1 and CDR2 sequences are MNHEY and SVGAGI. As DNA, the CDR3 is TGTGCCAGCACCCCCCTCTCTGGAAACACCATATATTTT. Protein product: CASTPLSGNTIYF.

This chain links TRBV7-2 with TRBJ2-7; D is unclear. CDR1 SGHTA and CDR2 FQGNSA come from the germline V gene. The V and J ends lost 4 bases and 10 bases respectively, with 14 bases between them. The CDR3 is made up of 12 amino acids. CDR3 region: CASSSDPISQYF. The DNA of the CDR3 is TGTGCCAGCAGCTCGGACCCAATTTCCCAGTACTTC.

This clonotype was picked up many times. The chain has TRBV7-2 and TRBJ1-2; the D gene is possibly TRBD1 (6 bases). Trimming cost V 3 bases and J 8 bases, with 13 bases left between them. Germline CDR1 and CDR2: SGHTA and FQGNSA. The CDR3 length is 13 residues. The CDR3 coding sequence is TGTGCCAGCAGCTTCGACAGGACTCAAGGCTACACCTTC. Encoded protein: CASSFDRTQGYTF. The full variable domain, rest sourced from reference TRBV7-2 and TRBJ1-2, is GAGVSQSPSNKVTEKGKDVELRCDPISGHTALYWYRQSLGQGLEFLIYFQGNSAPDKSGLPSDRFSAERTGGSVSTLTIQRTQQEDSAVYLCASSFDRTQGYTFGSGTRLTVV.

This clonotype was seen at least ten times. The chain has TRBV7-2 and TRBJ2-1; 12 positions agree with TRBD2. This CDR3 comprises 15 residues. The V gene end was trimmed by 4 bases and the J gene end by 2 bases; junction bases not matched to a gene: 0. The V gene's germline CDR1 is SGHTA and CDR2 FQGNSA. The DNA of the CDR3 is TGTGCCAGCAGCTGGACTAGCGGGACCTACAATGAGCAGTTCTTC. Protein product: CASSWTSGTYNEQFF.

The gene calls are TRBV20-1 and TRBJ1-5, with TRBD1 as a possible D gene (6 bases). The germline V gene encodes CDR1 DFQATT and CDR2 SNEGSKA (reference sequence). The CDR3 runs 12 residues. The V gene lost 5 bases and the J gene lost 3 bases, with 8 bases spanning the gap. The CDR3, as DNA: TGCAGTGCTCGGGACACCAATCAGCCCCAGCATTTT. It codes for CSARDTNQPQHF.